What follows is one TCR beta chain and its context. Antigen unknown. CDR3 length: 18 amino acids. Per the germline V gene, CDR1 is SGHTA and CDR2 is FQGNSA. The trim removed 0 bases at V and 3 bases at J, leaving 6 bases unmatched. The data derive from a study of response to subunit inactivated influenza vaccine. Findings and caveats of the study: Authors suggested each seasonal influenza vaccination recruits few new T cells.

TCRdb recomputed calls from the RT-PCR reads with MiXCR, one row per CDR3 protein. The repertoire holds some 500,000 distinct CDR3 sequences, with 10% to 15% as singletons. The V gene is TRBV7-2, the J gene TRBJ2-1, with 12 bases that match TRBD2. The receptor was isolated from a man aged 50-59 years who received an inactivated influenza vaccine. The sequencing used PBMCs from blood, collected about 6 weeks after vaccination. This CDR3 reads CASSLAPSGGVLYNEQFF. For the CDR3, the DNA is TGTGCCAGCAGCTTAGCCCCTAGCGGGGGGGTTCTCTACAATGAGCAGTTCTTC.